Included here is one T cell receptor beta chain sequence, with context. Its antigen specificity is not known. Per-base quality was not reported, and no clone a single base away is much larger than it. CDR1 SGHTA and CDR2 FQGTGA are derived from the germline V gene. V ends up 5 bases short and J 1 base short, with an unmatched junction base count of 3. Including the terminal cysteine and phenylalanine, the CDR3 comprises 15 residues. The sequence is cut down to CDR3 DNA, 45 bases in frame from base 1. This sample was taken from a study of CD8+ T cells in alopecia areata (dated by TCRdb to the late 2010s). Study-wide context: Treated patients were enrolled in an open-label pilot trial of oral tofacitinib, 5 to 10 mg twice daily, for moderate-to-severe alopecia areata. RNA was extracted with the PAXgene miRNA kit for fixed scalp, the miRNeasy kit for PBMCs, and the RNeasy kit for mouse skin. TCRbeta CDR3 regions were amplified by immunoSEQ multiplex PCR with 35 Vbeta forward and 13 Jbeta reverse primers. Tofacitinib was administered for 6 to 18 months, and 6 months of follow-up off drug were then conducted to assess delayed response and recurrence. Scalp clonality was compared among normal scalp (n=4), patchy alopecia areata scalp (n=8), and alopecia totalis/universalis scalp (n=8). High-throughput TCRbeta sequencing was used to examine T cell clonal expansion in alopecia areata in both the C3H/HeJ mouse model and human patients. Scalp tissue and sorted CD4+ and CD8+ peripheral blood T cells from patchy and totalis/universalis alopecia areata patients and from healthy controls were covered by human TCRbeta sequencing. Biopsies were taken from tofacitinib-treated patients at baseline and at 4 and 24 weeks of treatment, and a later scalp biopsy was taken in several of the tofacitinib-treated patients. Beyond this particular receptor, the publication reports: Lesional scalp, especially in alopecia totalis/universalis, showed higher clonality and more expanded CD8+ clones than normal scalp, suggesting antigenic drive. TCR sequences shared between patients were less clear than in mice, possibly partly because of HLA diversity in the patient population. Unlike mouse skin, which is dominated by gammadelta T cells, normal human skin has resident alphabeta T cells that are also sequenced, and this complicates analysis of the scalp TCR repertoire.

The library was prepared using the immunoSEQ multiplex PCR assay. RNA was extracted from all samples and reverse transcribed into cDNA, which served as template for TCR sequencing. SuperScript III was used to make first-strand cDNA, primed with a 2:1 mix of oligo-dT and random hexamers. A synthetic immune receptor repertoire was used to measure amplification bias, and any remaining bias was corrected computationally. In the original analysis: Raw reads were preprocessed to remove errors, and CDR3 was defined according to IMGT conventions as the region from the conserved cysteine to phenylalanine. To get clonality, Shannon entropy was normalized by log2 of the number of productive unique TCRs and the result was subtracted from 1. Whether each scalp clone was CD4 or CD8 was inferred by checking scalp TCRbeta sequences against the CD4 and CD8 repertoires from sorted blood. Imported from immuneACCESS, the table was reduced by TCRdb to in-frame sequences with V and J called. These copies leave out some clones; in studies compared against another copy, an unresolved V gene accounts for under half, and the cause of the remainder is not known. Clone size and the V and J calls come from that table; the DNA yielded D and trimming. In this sample the table shows some 240,000 clones, 50% to 65% of which occur a single time. The ten largest make up more than 0.4% of the sample.

Interpreted using the paper, the time point label stands for: baseline before oral tofacitinib. Lesional scalp punch biopsies and peripheral blood were collected from alopecia areata patients. PBMCs were isolated by density centrifugation and stained for CD3, CD4 and CD8, and CD4+ and CD8+ T cells were sorted on a FACSAria. The sample consisted of CD4+ T cells sorted from blood, taken at week 0. Recombination connected TRBV7-3 to TRBJ2-3, and TRBD1 matches 10 of the central bases. The clonotype comes from a human donor with alopecia areata. The CDR3 reads CASSPGQGGTDTQYF. The base sequence is TGTGCCAGCAGCCCTGGACAGGGGGGCACAGATACGCAGTATTTT.